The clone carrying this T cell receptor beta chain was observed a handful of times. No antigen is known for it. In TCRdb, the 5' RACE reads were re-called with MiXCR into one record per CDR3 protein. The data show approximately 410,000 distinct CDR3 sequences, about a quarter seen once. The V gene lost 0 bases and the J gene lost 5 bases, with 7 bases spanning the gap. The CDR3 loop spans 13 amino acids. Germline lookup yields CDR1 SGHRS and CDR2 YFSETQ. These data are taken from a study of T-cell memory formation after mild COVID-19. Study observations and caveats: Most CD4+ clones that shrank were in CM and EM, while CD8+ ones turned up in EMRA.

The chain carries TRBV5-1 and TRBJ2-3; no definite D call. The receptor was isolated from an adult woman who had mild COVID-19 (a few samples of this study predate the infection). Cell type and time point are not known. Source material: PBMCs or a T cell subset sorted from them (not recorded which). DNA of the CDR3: TGCGCCAGCAGCTTGGTCTTTGGAGATACGCAGTATTTT. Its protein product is CASSLVFGDTQYF.